These 2 T cell receptor beta chains came from one sample sequenced in a study of CD8 T cells in ankylosing spondylitis. TCRdb re-called the 5' RACE reads with MiXCR, one entry per CDR3 protein. The repertoire holds fewer than 650,000 distinct CDR3 sequences, with 12% as singletons. General study findings and limits: Characteristic, it appeared, of ankylosing spondylitis blood was a TCR beta motif of eight or nine highly homologous variants.

Their recognized antigens are unknown. Sequenced: blood, either unsorted or a sorted T cell fraction (not recorded which). These receptor sequences come from a male donor with ankylosing spondylitis.

This clonotype turned up a few times. This rearrangement joins TRBV5-1 to TRBJ2-6, with D perhaps assigned TRBD1 or TRBD2 (5 bases each). The ends were cut back, 0 bases at V and 0 bases at J, with 10 bases in the middle. CDR1 and CDR2 (germline): SGHRS, YFSETQ. This CDR3 contains 17 residues. The CDR3: CASSLAMGVSGANVLTF. The CDR3 DNA follows: TGCGCCAGCAGCTTGGCCATGGGGGTCTCTGGGGCCAACGTCCTGACTTTC.

There are a few counts of this clonotype. The chain links TRBV10-1 to TRBJ2-1, with TRBD2 as a possible D gene (6 bases). The V end was cut by 6 bases, the J end by 7 bases, with 13 bases between. The length of the CDR3 is 13 residues. CDR1 WNHNN and CDR2 SYGVQD come from the germline V gene (reference sequence). This CDR3 is CASSTGAENEQFF. DNA of the CDR3: TGCGCCAGCAGCACGGGAGCGGAGAATGAGCAGTTCTTC.